These 23 T cell receptor beta chains came from one sample sequenced in a study of CD8+ T cells in alopecia areata. Extracted from the samples, RNA was reverse transcribed into cDNA to serve as the sequencing template. Libraries were prepared by immunoSEQ multiplex PCR; TCRdb keeps only in-frame clonotypes and omits some of them. This sample yields 95,000 to 110,000 clones, of which roughly 89% are seen a single time; under 25% belongs to the top ten. The treatment here: oral pan-JAK inhibitor, 5-10 mg twice daily. Sequenced here: CD8+ T cells sorted from blood, sampled at week 24, from a patient treated with tofacitinib. These receptors all stem from a human donor with alopecia areata.

The chain links TRBV19 to TRBJ2-5, with D perhaps given as TRBD1 or TRBD2 (7 bases each). The CDR3 is 17 residues long. V was cut by 9 bases and J by 1 base, with 24 bases left in between. Germline V lookup: CDR1 LNHDA, CDR2 SQIVND (reference sequence). This CDR3 is CASWGEGACGPQETQYF. The CDR3 nucleotides are TGTGCCAGCTGGGGGGAGGGGGCCTGTGGCCCCCAAGAGACCCAGTACTTC. The full variable domain, rest sourced from reference TRBV19 and TRBJ2-5, is DGGITQSPKYLFRKEGQNVTLSCEQNLNHDAMYWYRQDPGQGLRLIYYSQIVNDFQKGDIAEGYSVSREKKESFPLTVTSAQKNPTAFYLCASWGEGACGPQETQYFGPGTRLLVL.

A single count supports this clone. The rearrangement uses TRBV7-9 and TRBJ2-1, with unresolved D. This CDR3 has 13 residues. V lost 5 bases, J lost 7 bases, and 12 bases lay in between. Germline V gene sequence: CDR1 SEHNR, CDR2 FQNEAQ (reference sequence). CDR3 coding DNA: TGTGCCAGCAGCCCTCCCGGCATAAATGAGCAGTTCTTC. It is translated as CASSPPGINEQFF.

This chain joins TRBV4-3 and TRBJ2-7; no clear D gene. CDR3 length: 14 amino acids. From germline, CDR1 is LGHNA and CDR2 YSLEER. V was pared by 0 bases and J by 3 bases, with 9 bases between. CDR3 protein: CASSQDRLNYEQYF. The CDR3 nucleotides read TGCGCCAGCAGCCAAGATCGGCTAAACTACGAGCAGTACTTC.

The V call is TRBV19, the J call TRBJ2-5; TRBD2 agrees at 8 bases. The germline V gene encodes CDR1 LNHDA and CDR2 SQIVND (reference sequence). The CDR3 is 15 residues long. Unmatched junction bases numbered 10, after V lost 5 bases and J lost 5 bases. For the CDR3, the DNA is TGTGCCAGTAGTTCTTTGCGGGGGGCCGGGGAGACCCAGTACTTC. Its protein is CASSSLRGAGETQYF. The full variable domain, with the rest looked up from reference TRBV19 and TRBJ2-5, is DGGITQSPKYLFRKEGQNVTLSCEQNLNHDAMYWYRQDPGQGLRLIYYSQIVNDFQKGDIAEGYSVSREKKESFPLTVTSAQKNPTAFYLCASSSLRGAGETQYFGPGTRLLVL.

The chain is built from TRBV7-6 and TRBJ2-1, with 12 positions matching TRBD2. From germline, CDR1 is SGHVS and CDR2 FNYEAQ. Losses at the gene ends were 2 bases for V and 0 bases for J; bases not matched to a gene: 5. The CDR3 runs to 18 residues. The CDR3 DNA sequence: TGTGCCAGCAGCTTAACTAGCGGGGGGACTTTCTCCTACAATGAGCAGTTCTTC. Its translation is CASSLTSGGTFSYNEQFF. The full variable domain, its missing parts supplied by reference TRBV7-6 and TRBJ2-1, is GAGVSQSPRYKVTKRGQDVALRCDPISGHVSLYWYRQALGQGPEFLTYFNYEAQQDKSGLPNDRFSAERPEGSISTLTIQRTEQRDSAMYRCASSLTSGGTFSYNEQFFGPGTRLTVL.

The chain links TRBV5-1 to TRBJ1-2; 10 positions agree with TRBD1. With V trimmed by 4 bases and J by 4 bases, 4 bases remained unmatched. The CDR3 covers 14 residues. Germline CDR1 SGHRS, CDR2 YFSETQ. The CDR3 DNA is TGCGCCAGCAGCGGGGGACAGGGGAGCTATGGCTACACCTTC. It yields the protein CASSGGQGSYGYTF. Full variable domain (missing parts from reference TRBV5-1 and TRBJ1-2): KAGVTQTPRYLIKTRGQQVTLSCSPISGHRSVSWYQQTPGQGLQFLFEYFSETQRNKGNFPGRFSGRQFSNSRSEMNVSTLELGDSALYLCASSGGQGSYGYTFGSGTRLTVV.

The V gene is TRBV19, the J gene TRBJ2-4; TRBD1 aligns across 7 bases. The CDR3 is 17 amino acids. V lost 5 bases to trimming and J lost 0 bases; unmatched junction nucleotides: 10. Germline V gene sequence: CDR1 LNHDA, CDR2 SQIVND (reference sequence). Here the CDR3 reads CASSYPDRERAKNIQYF. Written as DNA, the CDR3 is TGTGCCAGTAGTTACCCCGACAGGGAACGAGCCAAAAACATTCAGTACTTC.

V and J are TRBV6-5 and TRBJ2-2, with 10 bases identical to TRBD2. The CDR3 consists of 16 residues. V shed 0 bases, J shed 7 bases, and the junction held 5 bases outside the gene matches. Germline V gene sequence: CDR1 MNHEY, CDR2 SVGAGI. Written as DNA, the CDR3 is TGTGCCAGCAGTTACTCGAGCTCTAGCGGGGGCGGGGAGCTGTTTTTT. It translates to CASSYSSSSGGGELFF.

V and J are TRBV21-1 and TRBJ2-1; the D call TRBD1 from the table was never checked on the DNA. TRBV21-1 is tagged as a pseudogene. The CDR3 loop spans 16 amino acids. The CDR3 coding sequence is TGTGCCAGCAGCAAAGAAGACAGGGCCTCCTACAATGAGCAGTTCTTC. Protein: CASSKEDRASYNEQFF.

This chain uses TRBV4-2 with TRBJ1-1; possible D gene TRBD1, 5 bases. CDR1 and CDR2 from the germline V gene are LGHNA and YNFKEQ. Deletions cut 0 bases from V and 0 bases from J, with 11 bases between. The CDR3 loop spans 16 amino acids. CDR3 coding DNA: TGTGCCAGCAGCCAAGATCAGGGACGGATGAACACTGAAGCTTTCTTT. It translates to CASSQDQGRMNTEAFF.

This clone was seen only a few times. J is TRBJ2-1 and V is TRBV7-9; 8 bases line up with TRBD1. V shed 5 bases and J 6 bases; nucleotides not matched to a gene: 6. CDR3 length: 14 amino acids. Germline CDR1 reads SEHNR; CDR2 reads FQNEAQ (reference sequence). As DNA, the CDR3 is TGTGCCAGCAGCATAACCGGGACAGGCAATGAGCAGTTCTTC. The encoded protein is CASSITGTGNEQFF.

This clone showed up just a few times. The genes are TRBV7-8 and TRBJ2-7, with 8 positions matching TRBD1. Germline CDR1 and CDR2: SGHVS and FQNEAQ. Trimming cost V 8 bases and J 2 bases; bases outside gene matches: 8. The CDR3 is 14 amino acids. The CDR3 bases are TGTGCCAGCGCGCCCGGGACAGGAACCTACGAGCAGTACTTC. It translates to CASAPGTGTYEQYF. Supplemented by reference TRBV7-8 and TRBJ2-7, the full variable domain reads GAGVSQSPRYKVAKRGQDVALRCDPISGHVSLFWYQQALGQGPEFLTYFQNEAQLDKSGLPSDRFFAERPEGSVSTLKIQRTQQEDSAVYLCASAPGTGTYEQYFGPGTRLTVT.

This clone occurred a few times. The genes are TRBV19 and TRBJ1-1, with 7 bases that match TRBD1. Germline loops: CDR1 LNHDA, CDR2 SQIVND (reference sequence). The CDR3 has 14 amino acids. With V trimmed by 3 bases and J by 1 base, 2 bases remained unmatched. In DNA, the CDR3 is TGTGCCAGTAGTATCTGGACAGGGAACACTGAAGCTTTCTTT. Encoded protein: CASSIWTGNTEAFF. Full variable domain (rest looked up from reference TRBV19 and TRBJ1-1): DGGITQSPKYLFRKEGQNVTLSCEQNLNHDAMYWYRQDPGQGLRLIYYSQIVNDFQKGDIAEGYSVSREKKESFPLTVTSAQKNPTAFYLCASSIWTGNTEAFFGQGTRLTVV.

The chain links TRBV13 to TRBJ1-4, with TRBD1 as a possible D gene (5 bases). The V and J ends lost 5 bases and 6 bases respectively, with 10 bases between them. Germline assignment: CDR1 PRHDT and CDR2 FYEKMQ (reference sequence). This CDR3 region has 13 residues. The CDR3 coding sequence is TGTGCCAGCAGCGGGGGATCCGATGAAAAACTGTTTTTT. Translating gives CASSGGSDEKLFF.

The genes are TRBV7-8 and TRBJ2-7; TRBD2 agrees at 12 bases. The CDR3 is made up of 16 amino acids. Germline V gene data show CDR1 as SGHVS and CDR2 as FQNEAQ. The ends lost 5 bases at V and 1 base at J; junction bases unmatched: 6. CDR3 sequence reads: CASSAELAGGSYEQYF. For the CDR3, the DNA is TGTGCCAGCAGCGCAGAACTAGCGGGGGGATCCTACGAGCAGTACTTC.

The chain links TRBV6-4 to TRBJ1-1, with TRBD1 as a possible D gene (6 bases). Germline loops: CDR1 MRHNA, CDR2 SNTAGT. Trimming stripped 4 bases from V and 7 bases from J, with 19 bases between. The CDR3 sequence is 15 residues long. Here the CDR3 reads CASSVSGEDFSEAFF. The CDR3 DNA follows: TGTGCCAGCAGTGTCTCAGGGGAAGACTTTAGTGAAGCTTTCTTT.

This sequence joins TRBV7-9 and TRBJ2-7; D remains unclear. The CDR3 length is 14 residues. CDR1 and CDR2 (germline): SEHNR, FQNEAQ (reference sequence). The V and J ends lost 5 bases and 0 bases respectively, with 11 bases between them. CDR3 sequence: CASSPWSVSYEQYF. The DNA for the CDR3 is TGTGCCAGCAGCCCCTGGAGTGTCTCCTACGAGCAGTACTTC.

This clone has only one observation. The chain links TRBV15 to TRBJ1-2; TRBD1 matches 8 bases. CDR1 is LNHNV and CDR2 is YYDKDF in the germline V gene (reference sequence). V shed 3 bases, J shed 5 bases, and the junction held 8 bases outside the gene matches. The CDR3 totals 15 residues. This chain's CDR3 is CATSSPSTGEYGYTF. The CDR3 DNA reads TGTGCCACCAGCAGCCCCTCGACAGGGGAATATGGCTACACCTTC.

In its sample, this clone was seen once. The gene calls are TRBV7-9 and TRBJ2-5; maybe TRBD2 (5 bases). The germline CDR1 and CDR2 sequences are SEHNR and FQNEAQ (reference sequence). The CDR3 has 12 residues. The V gene lost 5 bases and the J gene lost 9 bases, with 13 bases spanning the gap. CDR3 DNA: TGTGCCAGCAGCCCCGTGGGAGTAGCCCAGTACTTC. It yields the protein CASSPVGVAQYF.

V and J are TRBV21-1 and TRBJ2-7; TRBD2, the table's D call, was not compared with the DNA. TRBV21-1 is a recognized pseudogene. The length of the CDR3 is 12 residues. CDR3 amino acids: CASSPTSSEQYF. The CDR3 nucleotides read TGTGCCAGCAGCCCGACTAGCTCCGAGCAGTACTTC.

The chain is built from TRBV7-9 and TRBJ2-7; the match to TRBD2 covers 9 bases. The germline V gene has CDR1 SEHNR and CDR2 FQNEAQ (reference sequence). After removal of 5 bases from V and 3 bases from J, the junction contained 5 bases not matched to a gene. The CDR3 spans 14 residues. As DNA, the CDR3 is TGTGCCAGCAGCCCTAGCGGGGAGGGCTACGAGCAGTACTTC. It translates to CASSPSGEGYEQYF. The full variable domain, with the rest looked up from reference TRBV7-9 and TRBJ2-7, is DTGVSQNPRHKITKRGQNVTFRCDPISEHNRLYWYRQTLGQGPEFLTYFQNEAQLEKSRLLSDRFSAERPKGSFSTLEIQRTEQGDSAMYLCASSPSGEGYEQYFGPGTRLTVT.

This clone has just one count. This rearrangement joins TRBV7-6 to TRBJ2-3, with TRBD2 identical over 12 bases. J was trimmed by 1 base and V by 5 bases; bases with no gene match: 4. Germline CDR1 and CDR2: SGHVS and FNYEAQ. The CDR3 length is 16 residues. CDR3 in DNA: TGTGCCAGCAGCCTCCGACTAGCGGGGGGCACAGATACGCAGTATTTT. Encoded protein: CASSLRLAGGTDTQYF.

The chain couples TRBV4-1 to TRBJ2-1, with TRBD2 matching over 8 bases. This CDR3 contains 15 residues. CDR1 MGHRA and CDR2 YSYEKL come from the germline V gene. V lost 3 bases and J lost 0; bases outside the gene matches: 1. The CDR3 reads CASSHRGGSYNEQFF. DNA of the CDR3: TGCGCCAGCAGCCATCGGGGGGGCTCCTACAATGAGCAGTTCTTC.